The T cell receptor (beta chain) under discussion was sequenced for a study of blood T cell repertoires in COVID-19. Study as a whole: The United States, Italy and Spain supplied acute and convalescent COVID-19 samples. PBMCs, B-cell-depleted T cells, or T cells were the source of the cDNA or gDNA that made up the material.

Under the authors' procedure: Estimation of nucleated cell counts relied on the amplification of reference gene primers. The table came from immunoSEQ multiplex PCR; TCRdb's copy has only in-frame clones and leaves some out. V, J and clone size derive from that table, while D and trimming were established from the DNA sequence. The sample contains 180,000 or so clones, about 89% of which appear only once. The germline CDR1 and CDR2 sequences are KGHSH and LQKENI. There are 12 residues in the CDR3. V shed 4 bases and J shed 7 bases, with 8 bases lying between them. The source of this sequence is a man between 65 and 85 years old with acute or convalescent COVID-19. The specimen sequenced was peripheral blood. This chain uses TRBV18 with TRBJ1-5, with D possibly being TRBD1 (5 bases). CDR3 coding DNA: TGTGCCAGCTCACAGCAGGGACAGCCCCAGCATTTT. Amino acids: CASSQQGQPQHF.